Sequencing of this T cell receptor beta chain was carried out in a study of neoadjuvant nivolumab and ipilimumab in lung cancer. Repertoires were generated with immunoSEQ multiplex PCR, while TCRdb's copy carries only in-frame clones and drops some. The profile shows some 27,000 clones, approximately 80% of them singletons. Notes on the study in general: Pretherapy blood TCR richness correlated positively with resected tumor richness. From pretherapy to surgery, tumor richness and clonality rose with dual therapy. Resected tumors had greater TCR richness and clonality than uninvolved lung. Pathologic regression was not significantly tied to TCR clonality.

The V and J ends lost 1 base and 0 bases respectively, with 13 bases between them. Germline CDR1 LNHNV, CDR2 YYDKDF (reference sequence). The CDR3 runs to 17 residues. A remark on this clone: Its antigen is unknown.

The clonotype comes from an adult with non-small cell lung cancer. V gene TRBV15 combines with J gene TRBJ1-3, with D tentatively TRBD1 (5 bases). Material: peripheral blood, obtained before neoadjuvant nivolumab, alone or with ipilimumab. The CDR3: CATSRGKGILSGNTIYF. CDR3 coding DNA: TGTGCCACCAGCAGAGGGAAGGGGATACTCTCTGGAAACACCATATATTTT.